Listed below are T cell receptor beta chains from one sample, sequenced in a study of T cells after yellow fever vaccination. TCRdb independently ran MiXCR on the 5' RACE reads; one entry per CDR3 protein. The top ten hold roughly 2.5% of the sample, which has approximately 110,000 distinct CDR3 sequences, about 7.4% seen once. Sequencing used CD4+ T cells sorted from PBMCs, obtained more than 8 days after the first yellow fever vaccination. Source of these receptors: a man between 18 and 35 years old who received the YFV17D yellow fever vaccine. CDR3s include the opening cysteine and the closing phenylalanine or tryptophan. The listing skips clone size in some rows; elsewhere it reads once, few, many or a size class.

CASSPRSGGNGYEQFF	TRBV4-2	TRBJ2-1	many
CASSPLSGSYTYEQYF	TRBV7-2	TRBJ2-7	many
CASSLLNSPLHF	TRBV7-2	TRBJ1-6	many
CASTFGGGVNQGEQYF	TRBV5-1	TRBJ2-7	many
CSAKGSLFNQPQHF	TRBV20-1	TRBJ1-5	many
CASSSWRGSTDTQYF	TRBV7-2	TRBJ2-3	many
CASSQSASKVFGEAFF	TRBV4-3	TRBJ1-1	many
CASSLADWQNQETQYF	TRBV11-1	TRBJ2-5	many
CASSYLTGASRGTDTQYF	TRBV6-5	TRBJ2-3	.
CATSRDFLDRPHSYNSPLHF	TRBV15	TRBJ1-6	.
CASSLEASEGDTQYF	TRBV5-1	TRBJ2-3	many
CATIPGQGVGTEAFF	TRBV15	TRBJ1-1	many
CASSMRRPGQVLDSTDTQYF	TRBV5-4	TRBJ2-3	few
CSPVSPGSSCARRGQGSNNEQFF	TRBV7-5	TRBJ2-1	.
CASSLAGGLNEKLFF	TRBV7-9	TRBJ1-4	many
CATDRANTGELFF	TRBV10-3	TRBJ2-2	many
CASSDASGGAWDIQYF	TRBV6-2/TRBV6-3	TRBJ2-4	many
CSVIENRVTAIQYF	TRBV29-1	TRBJ2-4	few
CATSDPYSNQPQHF	TRBV24-1	TRBJ1-5	.
CSASRLAGLTYNEQFF	TRBV20-1	TRBJ2-1	many
CAWWAGRGLHIQYF	TRBV30	TRBJ2-4	many
CASSLTRDRVIQYF	TRBV5-1	TRBJ2-4	many
CASSRTPGQGTIPSNQPQHF	TRBV16	TRBJ1-5	many
CASSLGNRDGYTF	TRBV12-3/TRBV12-4	TRBJ1-2	many
CASSRDPVGLRELFF	TRBV6-5	TRBJ2-2	many
CASRPGIHTEAFF	TRBV12-3/TRBV12-4	TRBJ1-1	many
CASSTTGRTTDTQYF	TRBV6-5	TRBJ2-3	many
CASSLGDAFF	TRBV13	TRBJ1-1	few
CASSLAANTGELFF	TRBV7-9	TRBJ2-2	many
CASSKHEKQPQHF	TRBV7-8	TRBJ1-5	many
CAMGPGGPSSGSTDTQYF	TRBV5-3	TRBJ2-3	.
CASSPRDSYEKLFF	TRBV19	TRBJ1-4	many
CASSLRTGGESPLHF	TRBV5-1	TRBJ1-6	many
CASGRQGDYGYTF	TRBV18	TRBJ1-2	many
CASSMGLDRVGEQFF	TRBV19	TRBJ2-1	many
CASRNHRGVMGNQPQHF	TRBV6-2/TRBV6-3	TRBJ1-5	few
CASSPFPSGALNEQFF	TRBV3-1	TRBJ2-1	many
CASSHARLAEANVLTF	TRBV5-5	TRBJ2-6	few
CASSQGTGGVIGELFF	TRBV4-3	TRBJ2-2	.
CASSLGRWDPQHF	TRBV12-3/TRBV12-4	TRBJ1-5	many
CARGMEGSTYNSPLHF	TRBV2	TRBJ1-6	few
CAWSEGVGETQYF	TRBV30	TRBJ2-5	.
CASSLAETTETQYF	TRBV5-1	TRBJ2-5	few
CASSPDRRLGYEQYF	TRBV5-6	TRBJ2-7	many
CASSYSRLAGAQTQYF	TRBV6-5	TRBJ2-5	many
CAWNPGLKETQYF	TRBV30	TRBJ2-5	many
CASSFGSVVTEAFF	TRBV5-1	TRBJ1-1	many
CASNEGADETHYF	TRBV5-1	TRBJ2-5	.
CASSHQAGNTIYF	TRBV4-1	TRBJ1-3	many
CASSLPGTGVRNTIYF	TRBV5-4	TRBJ1-3	.
CASRERWRNTEAFF	TRBV3-1	TRBJ1-1	many
CASSVLGNTIYF	TRBV12-3/TRBV12-4	TRBJ1-3	many
CASSSPDLEFSDTQYF	TRBV6-5	TRBJ2-3	many
CASSFLGNYGYTF	TRBV5-5	TRBJ1-2	many
CASSSGGTEYYNEQFF	TRBV7-3	TRBJ2-1	many
CASSSTGLHSRTQYF	TRBV7-2	TRBJ2-3	many
CASSDVGGYGTDTQYF	TRBV25-1	TRBJ2-3	many
CASSLARTSGGLTDTQYF	TRBV7-2	TRBJ2-3	many